Below, 8 T cell receptor beta chains from the same sample are listed, as sequenced in a study of blood T cell repertoires in COVID-19. The assay was immunoSEQ multiplex PCR, and TCRdb's table has in-frame clones only and misses some. The sample has more than 90,000 clones, about nine tenths seen once; the top ten hold around 7.7%. Sequencing was performed on peripheral blood. All receptors come from a human donor in a cohort sampled during active COVID-19.

The CDR3 spells CASSLGGGAEAFF. The CDR3 bases are TGTGCCAGCAGCTTAGGAGGAGGCGCTGAAGCTTTCTTT. The V call is TRBV11-3, the J call TRBJ1-1; unclear D gene. The CDR3 is made up of 13 amino acids. Trimming took 1 base from V and 6 from J, leaving 9 bases between them. Germline V gives CDR1 SGHNT, CDR2 YENEEA. Full variable domain (rest looked up from reference TRBV11-3 and TRBJ1-1): EAGVVQSPRYKIIEKKQPVAFWCNPISGHNTLYWYLQNLGQGPELLIRYENEEAVDDSQLPKDRFSAERLKGVDSTLKIQPAELGDSAVYLCASSLGGGAEAFFGQGTRLTVV.

This clone was found once. This chain uses TRBV5-3 with TRBJ2-1; 10 bases align to TRBD1. TRBV5-3 is designated an ORF whose function remains uncertain. The CDR3 runs to 17 residues. Trimming cost V 4 bases and J 5 bases; bases outside gene matches: 12. For the CDR3, the DNA is TGTGCCAGAAGCGACCGGACAGGGGGGTTTGCTGACAATGAGCAGTTCTTC. This encodes CARSDRTGGFADNEQFF.

This clone was seen a single time. This rearrangement joins TRBV29-1 to TRBJ1-2; 7 nucleotides match TRBD1. Trimming removed 8 bases from V and 4 bases from J; junction bases left unmatched: 7. This CDR3 spans 12 amino acids. The germline V gene has CDR1 SQVTM and CDR2 ANQGSEA. CDR3 amino acids: CSTWAGGYGYTF. The DNA of the CDR3 is TGCAGCACCTGGGCAGGGGGCTATGGCTACACCTTC.

This rearrangement joins TRBV7-9 to TRBJ1-6; TRBD1 agrees at 9 bases. After removal of 4 bases from V and 1 base from J, the junction contained 2 bases not matched to a gene. The CDR3 spans 16 residues. Germline lookup yields CDR1 SEHNR and CDR2 FQNEAQ (reference sequence). CDR3 protein: CASSSDRGSYNSPLHF. The CDR3 DNA is TGTGCCAGCAGCTCGGACAGGGGTTCCTATAATTCACCCCTCCACTTT.

The chain couples TRBV5-6 to TRBJ2-7, with D possibly TRBD2 on 5 matching bases. Germline CDR1 SGHDT, CDR2 YYEEEE. The CDR3 loop spans 12 amino acids. The V end lost 5 bases, the J end lost 3 bases, and 9 bases lay between the germline ends. The CDR3 reads CASSTRSYEQYF. In nucleotides, the CDR3 is TGTGCCAGCAGTACTAGGAGCTACGAGCAGTACTTC.

As DNA, the CDR3 is TGTGCCAGAAGCCTCGGACAGAACACTGAAGCTTTCTTT. Translating it yields CARSLGQNTEAFF. The chain links TRBV5-3 to TRBJ1-1; D is perhaps TRBD1 (5 bases). TRBV5-3 is placed among ORFs of uncertain function. This CDR3 comprises 13 residues. V shed 4 bases and J shed 1 base, with 8 bases lying between them.

This chain connects TRBV3-1 (or the pseudogene TRBV3-2) to TRBJ1-6; D is unresolved. Germline V gene sequence: CDR1 LGHDT, CDR2 YNNKEL (reference sequence). CDR3 length equals 14 residues. The germline V and J ends were trimmed by 1 base and 8 bases, with 9 bases remaining between them. As DNA, the CDR3 is TGTGCCAGCAGCCAAGGAACAGCGGATTCACCCCTCCACTTT. Its protein is CASSQGTADSPLHF.

The chain uses TRBV9 and TRBJ1-1; D remains ambiguous. Germline V gene lookup returns CDR1 SGDLS and CDR2 YYNGEE. The V and J ends lost 1 base and 0 bases respectively, with 4 bases between them. This CDR3 comprises 13 residues. DNA of the CDR3: TGTGCCAGCAGCGTAACAGTGAACACTGAAGCTTTCTTT. Translating it yields CASSVTVNTEAFF.